One and the same sample provided the 14 T cell receptor beta chains below, sequenced in a study of post-analysis software for immune sequencing data. Broader study findings: TRBV5-6, TRBV5-1 and TRBV20-1 belonged to a set of roughly five TRBV segments that were more frequent in patients than controls.

TCR beta cDNA libraries had unique molecular identifiers. TCRdb reprocessed the PCR reads via MiXCR and lists one record per CDR3 protein. The sample has about 770,000 distinct CDR3 sequences, 35% to 55% seen once; the top ten hold over 4.5%. Which antigens these TCRs recognize remains unknown. The material sequenced was blood. These receptors were collected from a girl between 5 and 17 years old with multiple sclerosis.

The chain recombines TRBV20-1 with TRBJ2-4; D remains ambiguous. Judging by the DNA end, TRBJ2-7 fits better; the J call may be wrong. The length of the CDR3 is 10 residues. CDR1 DFQATT and CDR2 SNEGSKA come from the germline V gene (reference sequence). Written as DNA, the CDR3 is TGCAGCCCCTTTGCCTACGAGCAGTACTTC. It translates to CSPFAYEQYF.

The chain carries TRBV6-5 and TRBJ1-2; the D gene is possibly TRBD1 (5 bases). This CDR3 is 14 amino acids long. The V gene's germline CDR1 is MNHEY and CDR2 SVGAGI. Trimming removed 5 bases from V and 3 bases from J, with 13 bases in between. The CDR3, as DNA: TGTGCCAGCAGTACAGACGGGGGTTACTATGGCTACACCTTC. This codes for CASSTDGGYYGYTF.

The V call is TRBV15, the J call TRBJ1-6; 7 bases fit TRBD1. CDR1 is LNHNV and CDR2 is YYDKDF in the germline V gene (reference sequence). This CDR3 is built from 15 residues. Trimming removed 1 base from V and 6 bases from J; junction bases left unmatched: 3. The CDR3 protein is CATSRGQGSNSPLHF. The CDR3 DNA reads TGTGCCACCAGCAGAGGACAGGGCTCTAATTCACCCCTCCACTTT.

For this clonotype: At one end the junction does not follow the germline gene, possibly because of a read error. V is TRBV4-1 and J is TRBJ1-1; perhaps TRBD1 as D (5 bases). The V gene's germline CDR1 is MGHRA and CDR2 YSYEKL. The CDR3 spans 19 residues. Here the CDR3 reads CAGSQDGRGRRRLNTEAFF. CDR3 in DNA: TGCGCCGGCAGCCAAGATGGGAGGGGCCGCCGACGTTTGAACACTGAAGCTTTCTTT.

This clonotype occurred a few times. The rearrangement links TRBV25-1 to TRBJ2-7, with TRBD2 as a possible D gene (6 bases). The CDR3 runs 14 residues. V was pared by 3 bases and J by 1 base, with 10 bases between. Germline CDR1 and CDR2: MGHDK and SYGVNS. In DNA form, the CDR3 reads TGTGCCAGCAGTGAGGAGCTAGCGTCCTACGAGCAGTACTTC. Residues: CASSEELASYEQYF.

The chain uses TRBV24-1 and TRBJ2-3; the match to TRBD1 covers 11 bases. Germline trimming cut 4 bases from V and 3 bases from J; bases unmatched to any gene: 5. The germline V gene encodes CDR1 KGHDR and CDR2 SFDVKD. The CDR3 loop spans 16 amino acids. The DNA for the CDR3 is TGTGCCACCAGTGAAGGCGGGACAGGGGGAACAGATACGCAGTATTTT. Its translation is CATSEGGTGGTDTQYF.

The chain is built from TRBV4-2 and TRBJ2-7, with TRBD2 identical over 10 bases. This CDR3 has 15 residues. V shed 4 bases and J 5 bases; nucleotides not matched to a gene: 8. Germline CDR1 reads LGHNA; CDR2 reads YNFKEQ. CDR3 bases: TGTGCCAGCAGCCCCCTAGCGGGAGCGGGAGACGAGCAGTACTTC. This sequence encodes CASSPLAGAGDEQYF.

The J gene is TRBJ2-7, the V gene TRBV27; D not resolved. The CDR3 runs to 13 residues. Germline CDR1 MNHEY, CDR2 SMNVEV (reference sequence). Trimming took off 8 bases at V and 4 bases at J, with 15 bases between the two ends. The CDR3 region has the DNA TGTGCCAGCCCCCTTCCCCGGGCGTACGAGCAGTACTTC. This gives the protein CASPLPRAYEQYF.

The chain combines TRBV27 with TRBJ1-2; maybe TRBD1 (5 bases). V lost 3 bases and J 6 bases, leaving 23 bases between the germline ends. The CDR3 spans 17 residues. From germline, CDR1 is MNHEY and CDR2 SMNVEV (reference sequence). The CDR3 DNA is TGTGCCAGCAGTTTCCTAGGGGTGGGGGGATACATTAATGGCTACACCTTC. Amino acids: CASSFLGVGGYINGYTF.

J is TRBJ2-3 and V is TRBV13; TRBD2 aligns across 11 bases. Germline V gene data show CDR1 as PRHDT and CDR2 as FYEKMQ (reference sequence). The ends lost 2 bases at V and 5 bases at J; junction bases unmatched: 0. CDR3 size: 14 residues. CDR3 in amino acids: CASSLTSGGDTQYF. CDR3 in DNA: TGTGCCAGCAGCTTAACTAGCGGGGGAGATACGCAGTATTTT.

This clonotype was picked up a small number of times. The CDR3 spells CSVEIQGDTEAFF. The DNA for the CDR3 is TGCAGCGTTGAAATACAGGGAGACACTGAAGCTTTCTTT. The gene calls are TRBV29-1 and TRBJ1-1; maybe TRBD1 (6 bases). Germline V gene lookup returns CDR1 SQVTM and CDR2 ANQGSEA. V lost 2 bases to trimming and J lost 3 bases, with 10 bases between them. This CDR3 is built from 13 residues.

The V call is TRBV12-3 or TRBV12-4, the J call TRBJ2-7; D is uncertain. V was cut by 2 bases and J by 2 bases, with 7 bases left in between. The CDR3 totals 13 residues. The CDR3 DNA follows: TGTGCCAGCAGTTTAAACGGTGCCTACGAGCAGTACTTC. Translation gives CASSLNGAYEQYF.

This clonotype was recorded a few times. V usage is TRBV29-1 and J usage is TRBJ2-1; D not resolved. Germline V gives CDR1 SQVTM, CDR2 ANQGSEA. V was shortened by 4 bases and J by 10 bases, with 20 bases between the two germline ends. This CDR3 has 14 residues. The CDR3 sequence: CSVGWQVQRSEQFF. CDR3 coding DNA: TGCAGCGTTGGATGGCAGGTCCAGAGATCGGAGCAGTTCTTC.

In this sample, this clonotype turned up many times. The chain is built from TRBV7-2 and TRBJ1-1; 9 nucleotides agree with TRBD1. J gave up 9 bases and V 1 base, and 9 bases lay outside the gene matches. CDR3 length: 15 residues. Germline CDR1 SGHTA, CDR2 FQGNSA. CDR3 coding DNA: TGTGCCAGCAGCTTAGGGGTGGGCACAGGGGGCAAAGCTTTCTTT. Protein product: CASSLGVGTGGKAFF.